This TCR beta chain was identified during a study of cytomegalovirus exposure and HLA in healthy donors. V was clipped by 4 bases and J by 6 bases; unmatched bases: 6. The CDR3 is 14 amino acids. Germline V gene sequence: CDR1 MNHNS, CDR2 SASEGT. PCR employed 60 Vbeta and 13 Jbeta primers. Method: immunoSEQ multiplex PCR; TCRdb's copy keeps in-frame clones and lacks some. This table holds 150,000 to 200,000 clones, approximately 82% found once. Regarding the study as a whole: Most TCR sequences proved rare, with some public TCRs found in many donors.

A few counts support this clone. The target antigen is unknown. The V gene is TRBV6-1, the J gene TRBJ1-5; 7 bases are shared with TRBD1. This clonotype originated in a man between 18 and 35 years old in good health and CMV-seropositive. The sample taken for sequencing was PBMCs. As DNA, the CDR3 is TGTGCCAGCAGTGCGGACAGGTTGGTTCAGCCCCAGCATTTT. It encodes CASSADRLVQPQHF.